A single TCR beta chain is shown here with its context. The record originates from a study of chemoradiotherapy in HPV16-positive cancers. V gave up 2 bases and J gave up 1 base, with 11 bases separating them. From germline, CDR1 is SQVTM and CDR2 ANQGSEA. This CDR3 has 14 residues. Using immunoSEQ multiplex PCR, the repertoire was profiled, and TCRdb retains in-frame clones only, with some absent. The data contain approximately 23,000 clones, around 67% of them seen just once; the ten biggest clones take up 2.6%. This TCR was recovered from a human donor with HPV-associated anogenital cancer. The gene calls are TRBV29-1 and TRBJ1-1; perhaps TRBD1 as D (6 bases). The sample was collected from a patient who underwent chemoradiotherapy. This chain's CDR3 is CSVERGGGNTEAFF. In DNA, the CDR3 is TGCAGCGTTGAAAGGGGAGGGGGGAACACTGAAGCTTTCTTT.